These 14 T cell receptor beta chains were all obtained from the same sample, sequenced in a study of cytomegalovirus exposure and HLA in healthy donors. The PCR employed 60 Vbeta primers together with 13 Jbeta primers. Sequenced by immunoSEQ multiplex PCR; TCRdb stores in-frame clones only, minus some. The table has 90,000 or so clones, approximately 80% seen once. Sequencing input: PBMCs. The receptor set was obtained from a woman between 50 and 59 years old in good health and CMV-seropositive.

In its sample, this clone was seen once. The chain is built from TRBV14 and TRBJ1-1; D unresolved. Trimming took 4 bases from V and 1 from J, leaving 10 bases between them. CDR1 is SGHDN and CDR2 is FVKESK in the germline V gene. The CDR3 consists of 14 residues. The CDR3: CASSPSGRNTEAFF. CDR3 DNA sequence: TGTGCCAGCAGCCCCTCAGGCCGGAACACTGAAGCTTTCTTT.

The V and J genes are TRBV2 and TRBJ1-1, with D tentatively TRBD1 (5 bases). The germline CDR1 and CDR2 sequences are SNHLY and FYNNEI. The CDR3 length is 12 residues. The V and J ends lost 1 base and 8 bases respectively, with 8 bases between them. In DNA, the CDR3 is TGTGCCAGCAGTGAAGGGAGGGGAGAAGCTTTCTTT. It codes for CASSEGRGEAFF.

V and J are TRBV6-1 and TRBJ1-5, with 9 positions matching TRBD1. Germline trimming cut 5 bases from V and 3 bases from J; bases unmatched to any gene: 5. The CDR3 contains 15 residues. CDR1 and CDR2 from the germline V gene are MNHNS and SASEGT. The CDR3 sequence is CASSLGQGNNQPQHF. CDR3 DNA: TGTGCCAGCAGTCTCGGACAGGGGAACAATCAGCCCCAGCATTTT.

This clone was seen only a few times. The chain combines TRBV12-5 with TRBJ2-3; D unresolved. The germline gives CDR1 LGHNT, CDR2 FRNRAP. Deletions cut 5 bases from V and 2 bases from J, with 14 bases between. This CDR3 is 15 amino acids long. The CDR3 spells CASGPPAAYTDTQYF. The DNA of the CDR3 is TGTGCTAGTGGTCCCCCGGCGGCTTACACAGATACGCAGTATTTT. The full variable domain, completed using reference TRBV12-5 and TRBJ2-3, is DARVTQTPRHKVTEMGQEVTMRCQPILGHNTVFWYRQTMMQGLELLAYFRNRAPLDDSGMPKDRFSAEMPDATLATLKIQPSEPRDSAVYFCASGPPAAYTDTQYFGPGTRLTVL.

V and J are TRBV7-8 and TRBJ2-6, with TRBD1 matching 9 bases. The CDR3 loop spans 17 amino acids. The V segment lost 5 bases and the J segment 0 bases; nucleotides outside the gene matches: 5. The germline gives CDR1 SGHVS, CDR2 FQNEAQ. In DNA, the CDR3 is TGTGCCAGCAGCGAACAGGGGGCTTTCTCTGGGGCCAACGTCCTGACTTTC. This codes for CASSEQGAFSGANVLTF. The whole variable domain, remainder taken from reference TRBV7-8 and TRBJ2-6, is GAGVSQSPRYKVAKRGQDVALRCDPISGHVSLFWYQQALGQGPEFLTYFQNEAQLDKSGLPSDRFFAERPEGSVSTLKIQRTQQEDSAVYLCASSEQGAFSGANVLTFGAGSRLTVL.

CDR3 region: CASMRGTGGPEQFF. CDR3 DNA sequence: TGTGCCAGCATGAGGGGGACAGGGGGCCCTGAGCAGTTCTTC. The chain carries TRBV9 and TRBJ2-1, with TRBD1 matching 12 bases. This CDR3 comprises 14 residues. V was clipped by 6 bases and J by 9 bases; unmatched bases: 7. CDR1 is SGDLS and CDR2 is YYNGEE in the germline V gene.

This clone turned up a few times. V is TRBV5-1 and J is TRBJ2-3; the match to TRBD2 covers 10 bases. V shed 0 bases and J 2 bases; nucleotides not matched to a gene: 3. This CDR3 is built from 16 residues. Per the germline V gene, CDR1 is SGHRS and CDR2 is YFSETQ. CDR3 DNA sequence: TGCGCCAGCAGCTTGGGTAGCGGGGGGTTCACAGATACGCAGTATTTT. Its translation is CASSLGSGGFTDTQYF.

V usage is TRBV28 and J usage is TRBJ2-3, with 9 bases that match TRBD2. Germline V gene lookup returns CDR1 MDHEN and CDR2 SYDVKM. The V and J ends lost 6 bases and 5 bases, in that order; junction bases with no gene match: 6. The CDR3 has 14 amino acids. Here the CDR3 DNA reads TGTGCCAGCAGGTTTAGCGGGAGTAAAGATACGCAGTATTTT. As protein: CASRFSGSKDTQYF.

The V and J genes are TRBV6-1 and TRBJ2-7; TRBD1 is a possible D gene (6 bases). The germline V and J ends were trimmed by 6 bases and 4 bases, with 10 bases remaining between them. This CDR3 is built from 12 residues. Germline CDR1 reads MNHNS; CDR2 reads SASEGT. CDR3 loop: CASSLTGYEQYF. As DNA, the CDR3 is TGTGCCAGCAGCTTAACAGGGTACGAGCAGTACTTC.

This chain links TRBV28 with TRBJ1-1; tentative D call: TRBD1 (5 bases). Germline CDR1 and CDR2: MDHEN and SYDVKM. The ends were cut back, 5 bases at V and 0 bases at J, with 13 bases in the middle. This CDR3 contains 15 residues. CDR3 DNA sequence: TGTGCCAGCAGTCCCCATGGGGGGTTGAACACTGAAGCTTTCTTT. Protein sequence: CASSPHGGLNTEAFF.

The chain carries TRBV7-6 and TRBJ2-1; 14 positions agree with TRBD2. This CDR3 is 18 amino acids long. The V segment lost 6 bases and the J segment 7 bases; nucleotides outside the gene matches: 14. The germline CDR1 and CDR2 sequences are SGHVS and FNYEAQ. The CDR3 sequence is CASRQKTATSGRGNEQFF. In DNA, the CDR3 is TGTGCCAGCAGACAAAAGACGGCGACTAGCGGGAGGGGGAATGAGCAGTTCTTC.

The rearrangement links TRBV29-1 to TRBJ1-3; the D is unclear. Trimming took 8 bases from V and 4 from J, leaving 6 bases between them. This CDR3 has 10 amino acids. The germline gives CDR1 SQVTM, CDR2 ANQGSEA. The chain's CDR3 is CSPPGNTIYF. CDR3 bases: TGCAGCCCTCCGGGAAACACCATATATTTT. The full variable domain, its missing parts supplied by reference TRBV29-1 and TRBJ1-3, is SAVISQKPSRDICQRGTSLTIQCQVDSQVTMMFWYRQQPGQSLTLIATANQGSEATYESGFVIDKFPISRPNLTFSTLTVSNMSPEDSSIYLCSPPGNTIYFGEGSWLTVV.

Notes on this clone: The sample holds other DNA sequences that translate to the same CDR3. The rearrangement joins TRBV5-1 to TRBJ2-3, with 13 bases fitting TRBD2. Trimming at V came to 3 bases and at J to 6 bases, leaving 4 bases not matched to a gene. The CDR3 covers 15 residues. CDR1 and CDR2 (germline): SGHRS, YFSETQ. CDR3 nucleotides: TGCGCCAGCAGCTCCGGACTAGCGGGGGCTGATACGCAGTATTTT. Translated, it gives CASSSGLAGADTQYF. The full variable domain, in which reference TRBV5-1 and TRBJ2-3 provide the parts outside the CDR3, is KAGVTQTPRYLIKTRGQQVTLSCSPISGHRSVSWYQQTPGQGLQFLFEYFSETQRNKGNFPGRFSGRQFSNSRSEMNVSTLELGDSALYLCASSSGLAGADTQYFGPGTRLTVL.

The genes are TRBV5-1 and TRBJ1-2; TRBD1 agrees at 8 bases. J lost 3 bases, V lost 4 bases, and 2 bases had no gene match. CDR3 length equals 13 residues. Germline CDR1 SGHRS, CDR2 YFSETQ. The CDR3 nucleotides read TGCGCCAGCAGCCTGGACAGGGACTATGGCTACACCTTC. This translates into CASSLDRDYGYTF.